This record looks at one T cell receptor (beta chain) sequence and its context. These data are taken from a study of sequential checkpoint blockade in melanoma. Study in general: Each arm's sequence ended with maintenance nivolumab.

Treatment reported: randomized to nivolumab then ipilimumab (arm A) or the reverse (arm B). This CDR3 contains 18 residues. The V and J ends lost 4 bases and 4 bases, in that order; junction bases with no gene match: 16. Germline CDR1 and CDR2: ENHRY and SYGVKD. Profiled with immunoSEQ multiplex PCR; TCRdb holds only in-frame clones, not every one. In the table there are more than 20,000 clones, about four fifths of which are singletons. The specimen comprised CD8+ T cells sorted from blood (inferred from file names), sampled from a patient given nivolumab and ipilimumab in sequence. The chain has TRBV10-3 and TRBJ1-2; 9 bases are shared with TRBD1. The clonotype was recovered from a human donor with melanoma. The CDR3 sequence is CAISAQSGQGRETYGYTF. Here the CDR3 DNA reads TGTGCCATCAGTGCCCAGTCGGGACAGGGAAGAGAGACCTATGGCTACACCTTC.